Shown below are 7 T cell receptor beta chains from a single sample sequenced in a study of cytomegalovirus exposure and HLA in healthy donors. The primer mix had 60 Vbeta and 13 Jbeta primers. Using immunoSEQ multiplex PCR, the repertoire was profiled, and TCRdb retains in-frame clones only, with some absent. The sample carries some 66,000 clones, 60% to 80% recorded once. Material for sequencing was PBMCs. These receptors originate from a man in his sixties in good health and CMV-seropositive.

The J gene is TRBJ2-7, the V gene TRBV9; 8 bases map to TRBD2. Germline V gene data show CDR1 as SGDLS and CDR2 as YYNGEE. The CDR3 is 14 residues long. Losses at the gene ends were 8 bases for V and 5 bases for J; bases not matched to a gene: 12. The CDR3 is CASNHRGGPHEQYF. The CDR3 nucleotides are TGTGCCAGTAACCATCGGGGGGGGCCTCACGAGCAGTACTTC.

J is TRBJ2-7 and V is TRBV29-1, with a possible D match to TRBD1 (7 bases). CDR3 length: 14 amino acids. Germline CDR1 is SQVTM and CDR2 is ANQGSEA. Between the trimmed V and J ends, which lost 4 bases and 2 bases, there was a span of 15 bases. The CDR3 reads CSVGGTEKTYEQYF. CDR3 in DNA: TGCAGCGTTGGCGGGACAGAAAAAACCTACGAGCAGTACTTC.

The rearrangement joins TRBV19 to TRBJ1-1; TRBD1 agrees at 8 bases. CDR3 length: 16 amino acids. V shed 5 bases and J 3 bases; nucleotides not matched to a gene: 11. Germline CDR1 is LNHDA and CDR2 is SQIVND (reference sequence). The CDR3, as DNA: TGTGCCAGTAGTTCAGGACAGGGTCGAGTGTACACTGAAGCTTTCTTT. It encodes CASSSGQGRVYTEAFF. Full variable domain (outside the CDR3, taken from reference TRBV19 and TRBJ1-1): DGGITQSPKYLFRKEGQNVTLSCEQNLNHDAMYWYRQDPGQGLRLIYYSQIVNDFQKGDIAEGYSVSREKKESFPLTVTSAQKNPTAFYLCASSSGQGRVYTEAFFGQGTRLTVV.

The CDR3 DNA sequence: TGTGCCAGCAGTGACCTGCCCGGGGTCGAAAGGCTAGCGGCGGGCACCGGGGAGCTGTTTTTT. It translates to CASSDLPGVERLAAGTGELFF. The chain recombines TRBV6-4 with TRBJ2-2, with 7 bases matching TRBD2. CDR3 length: 21 amino acids. Germline V gives CDR1 MRHNA, CDR2 SNTAGT. The trim removed 2 bases at V and 4 bases at J, leaving 22 bases unmatched.

This chain joins TRBV11-3 and TRBJ2-5; D unresolved. This CDR3 has 13 residues. Germline CDR1 SGHNT, CDR2 YENEEA. Trimming took off 5 bases at V and 7 bases at J, with 14 bases between the two ends. The CDR3 DNA sequence: TGTGCCAGCAGCCAAGAGCCTATTCGGACCCAGTACTTC. This sequence encodes CASSQEPIRTQYF.

The chain uses TRBV4-1 and TRBJ2-1; tentatively, D is TRBD1 (5 bases). Germline V gene sequence: CDR1 MGHRA, CDR2 YSYEKL. Trimming took off 1 base at V and 6 bases at J, with 10 bases between the two ends. The CDR3 is 14 amino acids. The CDR3 bases are TGCGCCAGCAGCCAAGTGAAGGGGCCCAATGAGCAGTTCTTC. This translates into CASSQVKGPNEQFF.

This clone was recorded a few times. The chain is built from TRBV5-1 and TRBJ2-2; 10 nucleotides align to TRBD1. The V and J ends lost 2 bases and 7 bases, in that order; junction bases with no gene match: 5. The germline V gene encodes CDR1 SGHRS and CDR2 YFSETQ. This CDR3 has 15 residues. The CDR3 bases are TGCGCCAGCAGCTTAGACAGGGGGCAAGACGGGGAGCTGTTTTTT. As protein: CASSLDRGQDGELFF.